Shown below are 32 T cell receptor beta chains from a single sample sequenced in a study of blood T cell repertoires in COVID-19. Profiling relied on immunoSEQ multiplex PCR, and the TCRdb table lists in-frame clones only, not all of them. This repertoire shows about 170,000 clones, approximately 89% found once; its top ten account for approximately 3.5%. The sample comprised peripheral blood. Receptors originate from a man between 65 and 85 years old with acute or convalescent COVID-19.

This chain links TRBV7-3 with TRBJ1-4; no clear D. Trimming took off 6 bases at V and 7 bases at J, with 12 bases between the two ends. CDR3 length: 13 amino acids. Germline values: CDR1 SGHTA, CDR2 FQGTGA. DNA for the CDR3: TGTGCCAGCAGTTACAGTCGGGGTGAAAAACTGTTTTTT. Its protein product is CASSYSRGEKLFF.

This clone showed up just once. The J gene is TRBJ1-5, the V gene TRBV7-8; the D is unclear. Germline V gene lookup returns CDR1 SGHVS and CDR2 FQNEAQ. The CDR3 loop spans 15 amino acids. The V end was cut by 5 bases, the J end by 1 base, with 12 bases between. CDR3 sequence: CASSPRPRSNQPQHF. The CDR3 bases are TGTGCCAGCAGCCCCCGGCCCAGGAGCAATCAGCCCCAGCATTTT.

This sequence joins TRBV25-1 and TRBJ2-7; 12 bases agree with TRBD2. Germline V gene data show CDR1 as MGHDK and CDR2 as SYGVNS. V lost 3 bases to trimming and J lost 6 bases; unmatched junction nucleotides: 9. This CDR3 spans 16 amino acids. CDR3 sequence (DNA): TGTGCCAGCAGTGACAATCCCGGGACTAGCGGGCGCGAGCAGTACTTC. This gives the protein CASSDNPGTSGREQYF.

The chain joins TRBV10-1 to TRBJ1-1; D perhaps matches TRBD1 (6 bases). The CDR3 has 13 residues. V shed 4 bases and J shed 1 base, with 7 bases lying between them. Germline assignment: CDR1 WNHNN and CDR2 SYGVQD (reference sequence). CDR3 protein: CASSGTENTEAFF. CDR3 nucleotide sequence: TGCGCCAGCAGTGGGACAGAGAACACTGAAGCTTTCTTT.

This clone showed up just once. CDR3 bases: TGTGCCACCAGCAGTAGGCAGGGGGCGGACGAGCAGTACTTC. This translates into CATSSRQGADEQYF. This chain uses TRBV15 with TRBJ2-7; 8 nucleotides line up with TRBD1. Germline-derived CDR1 and CDR2 are LNHNV and YYDKDF (reference sequence). V lost 3 bases, J lost 5 bases, and 6 bases stayed unmatched. The CDR3 is made up of 14 amino acids.

The chain uses TRBV6-5 and TRBJ2-7; a weak D match, TRBD2 (7 bases). Per germline, CDR1 MNHEY and CDR2 SVGAGI. The CDR3 covers 14 residues. Trimming cost V 2 bases and J 2 bases, with 10 bases left between them. CDR3 bases: TGTGCCAGCAGTTACCGAGGGGGGGCCTACGAGCAGTACTTC. This translates into CASSYRGGAYEQYF.

The V gene is TRBV5-6, the J gene TRBJ1-6, with a weak D call TRBD1 (5 bases). Germline lookup yields CDR1 SGHDT and CDR2 YYEEEE. V lost 1 base and J 10 bases, leaving 12 bases between the germline ends. The CDR3 is 14 residues long. Here the CDR3 reads CASSLMGGDSPLHF. The CDR3 region has the DNA TGTGCCAGCAGCTTGATGGGGGGAGACTCACCCCTCCACTTT.

V and J are TRBV29-1 and TRBJ2-3; the D gene is possibly TRBD1 (5 bases). Looked up from germline, CDR1 is SQVTM and CDR2 is ANQGSEA. CDR3 size: 12 residues. The germline V and J ends were trimmed by 4 bases and 3 bases, with 8 bases remaining between them. CDR3 amino acids: CSVAQGTDTQYF. The CDR3 DNA sequence: TGCAGCGTTGCTCAGGGAACAGATACGCAGTATTTT.

The chain combines TRBV9 with TRBJ2-1; TRBD2 agrees at 12 bases. The CDR3 runs to 18 residues. Trimming at V came to 2 bases and at J to 2 bases, leaving 8 bases not matched to a gene. Germline V gives CDR1 SGDLS, CDR2 YYNGEE. The CDR3 DNA reads TGTGCCAGCAGCGTCTCCCCCTCTAGCGGGAGGGCCTACAATGAGCAGTTCTTC. Translation: CASSVSPSSGRAYNEQFF.

This clone was recorded only once. The chain employs TRBV7-8 and TRBJ2-6, with D unclear. Trimming removed 7 bases from V and 0 bases from J, with 16 bases in between. The CDR3 length is 17 residues. CDR1 and CDR2 (germline): SGHVS, FQNEAQ. The CDR3 sequence is CASTPGATLSGANVLTF. The CDR3 nucleotides read TGTGCCAGCACCCCAGGCGCAACCCTCTCTGGGGCCAACGTCCTGACTTTC.

V usage is TRBV11-2 and J usage is TRBJ2-1; D gene unclear. The CDR3 length is 14 residues. CDR1 and CDR2 (germline): SGHAT, FQNNGV. V lost 1 base and J lost 3, with 7 bases in between. CDR3 bases: TGTGCCAGCAGCTTAGCTCAGTTCTACAATGAGCAGTTCTTC. Translating it yields CASSLAQFYNEQFF.

Only a few counts were recorded for this clone. The rearrangement uses TRBV7-9 and TRBJ2-7; TRBD1 matches 10 bases. Germline trimming cut 5 bases from V and 2 bases from J; bases unmatched to any gene: 3. The CDR3 covers 14 residues. Germline V gene sequence: CDR1 SEHNR, CDR2 FQNEAQ (reference sequence). CDR3 residues: CASSPGTGAYEQYF. The CDR3 DNA reads TGTGCCAGCAGCCCCGGGACAGGGGCCTACGAGCAGTACTTC.

The chain couples TRBV6-5 to TRBJ1-4, with D perhaps TRBD1 (6 bases). Germline V lookup: CDR1 MNHEY, CDR2 SVGAGI. Between the trimmed V and J ends, which lost 5 bases and 0 bases, there was a span of 10 bases. The CDR3 consists of 15 residues. DNA for the CDR3: TGTGCCAGCAGTCACAGGGTTGCAACTAATGAAAAACTGTTTTTT. It is translated as CASSHRVATNEKLFF.

The chain recombines TRBV19 with TRBJ1-2; D not certain. Per germline, CDR1 LNHDA and CDR2 SQIVND (reference sequence). V lost 2 bases and J lost 8, with 9 bases in between. CDR3 length: 12 amino acids. The CDR3 nucleotides are TGTGCCAGTAGTATAAATCTTGGCGGCTACACCTTC. Its protein product is CASSINLGGYTF.

V and J are TRBV3-1 (or the pseudogene TRBV3-2) and TRBJ2-2; possible D gene TRBD2, 6 bases. The CDR3 covers 14 residues. Trimming stripped 3 bases from V and 4 bases from J, with 9 bases between. Germline CDR1 is LGHDT and CDR2 is YNNKEL (reference sequence). CDR3 sequence: CASSQEGSTGELFF. As DNA, the CDR3 is TGTGCCAGCAGCCAGGAGGGTAGCACCGGGGAGCTGTTTTTT.

The J gene is TRBJ2-5, the V gene TRBV5-1; possibly TRBD1 for D (5 bases). This CDR3 region has 16 residues. The germline CDR1 and CDR2 sequences are SGHRS and YFSETQ. The V end lost 0 bases, the J end lost 3 bases, and 15 bases lay between the germline ends. The CDR3 DNA reads as TGCGCCAGCAGCTTGGCCCATGTTCAGGGAAAAGAGACCCAGTACTTC. It is translated as CASSLAHVQGKETQYF.

In nucleotides, the CDR3 is TGTGCCATCAGTCCTTTAGCGGGAGGCTACAATGAGCAGTTCTTC. Residues: CAISPLAGGYNEQFF. The chain uses TRBV10-3 and TRBJ2-1; 10 positions agree with TRBD2. The CDR3 has 15 amino acids. Trimming cost V 5 bases and J 3 bases; bases outside gene matches: 4. CDR1 is ENHRY, CDR2 SYGVKD, per germline.

V is TRBV9 and J is TRBJ1-4; 11 bases agree with TRBD1. CDR1 is SGDLS and CDR2 is YYNGEE in the germline V gene. Unmatched junction bases numbered 2, after V lost 0 bases and J lost 7 bases. The CDR3 loop spans 15 amino acids. CDR3 nucleotides: TGTGCCAGCAGCGTAGGGACAGGGGGCGTTGAAAAACTGTTTTTT. Protein: CASSVGTGGVEKLFF.

This clone was counted between two and nine times. The V gene is TRBV5-1, the J gene TRBJ1-2, with a possible D match to TRBD1 (6 bases). In germline, CDR1 is SGHRS, CDR2 YFSETQ. Trimming pared 4 bases from V and 9 bases from J, leaving 16 bases between. This CDR3 region has 13 residues. The CDR3 here is CASSQDRSMRYTF. CDR3 nucleotide sequence: TGCGCCAGCAGCCAGGACAGATCTATGCGCTACACCTTC.

V gene TRBV25-1 combines with J gene TRBJ2-3; D not certain. Trimming pared 7 bases from V and 1 base from J, leaving 6 bases between. The germline V gene encodes CDR1 MGHDK and CDR2 SYGVNS. The CDR3 is made up of 12 amino acids. Written as DNA, the CDR3 is TGTGCCAGCAATCCCGGCACAGATACGCAGTATTTT. The encoded protein is CASNPGTDTQYF. The full variable domain, its missing parts supplied by reference TRBV25-1 and TRBJ2-3, is EADIYQTPRYLVIGTGKKITLECSQTMGHDKMYWYQQDPGMELHLIHYSYGVNSTEKGDLSSESTVSRIRTEHFPLTLESARPSHTSQYLCASNPGTDTQYFGPGTRLTVL.

The V gene is TRBV4-3, the J gene TRBJ1-1; maybe TRBD1 (6 bases). V lost 6 bases and J lost 5, with 22 bases in between. The CDR3 spans 16 residues. Germline lookup yields CDR1 LGHNA and CDR2 YSLEER. The DNA of the CDR3 is TGCGCCAGCAGTCCGGGGGGCTTGGTGACGAGGACTGAAGCTTTCTTT. This gives the protein CASSPGGLVTRTEAFF.

The chain combines TRBV6-5 with TRBJ2-1; TRBD2 agrees at 8 bases. Trimming took 4 bases from V and 7 from J; bases not matched to a gene: 6. CDR3 length equals 14 residues. CDR1 MNHEY and CDR2 SVGAGI come from the germline V gene. CDR3 region: CASSSPGRGNEQFF. As DNA, the CDR3 is TGTGCCAGCAGTTCCCCCGGGAGGGGAAATGAGCAGTTCTTC.

V is TRBV7-6 and J is TRBJ2-3; TRBD2 agrees at 7 bases. The J segment lost 0 bases and the V segment lost 2 bases, leaving 2 bases of the junction unmatched. The CDR3 has 15 residues. The V gene's germline CDR1 is SGHVS and CDR2 FNYEAQ. The DNA of the CDR3 is TGTGCCAGCAGCTTATCTAGCGGTAGCACAGATACGCAGTATTTT. Amino acid sequence: CASSLSSGSTDTQYF.

The genes are TRBV6-1 and TRBJ2-7; 8 bases align to TRBD2. The junction had 18 bases not matched to a gene; V was cut back by 3 bases and J by 5 bases. The CDR3 contains 18 residues. Germline V gives CDR1 MNHNS, CDR2 SASEGT. CDR3 coding DNA: TGTGCCAGCAGTGATATCCTTAGGAGGTGGAGCGGGAGCAACGAGCAGTACTTC. It is translated as CASSDILRRWSGSNEQYF.

A remark on this clone: A read error may produce the germline difference seen at one junction end. The chain uses TRBV4-1 and TRBJ2-4, with D possibly being TRBD2 (5 bases). Germline V gene lookup returns CDR1 MGHRA and CDR2 YSYEKL. The CDR3 sequence is 13 residues long. CDR3 protein: CASSQDRLAAWHF. The CDR3, as DNA: TGCGCCAGCAGCCAAGATCGCCTAGCTGCGTGGCACTTC.

The chain joins TRBV3-1 (or the pseudogene TRBV3-2) to TRBJ2-2; D is perhaps TRBD2 (5 bases). Trimming took off 0 bases at V and 8 bases at J, with 19 bases between the two ends. This CDR3 comprises 17 residues. Germline assignment: CDR1 LGHDT and CDR2 YNNKEL (reference sequence). The CDR3 loop is CASSQEGLAWVGGELFF. The CDR3 region has the DNA TGTGCCAGCAGCCAAGAAGGGCTAGCCTGGGTCGGGGGGGAGCTGTTTTTT.

J is TRBJ1-3 and V is TRBV19, with 10 bases aligning to TRBD1. CDR3 size: 15 residues. After removal of 4 bases from V and 9 bases from J, the junction contained 9 bases not matched to a gene. From germline, CDR1 is LNHDA and CDR2 SQIVND (reference sequence). In DNA form, the CDR3 reads TGTGCCAGTAGTACCACCGGGACAGGGGACACCACCATATATTTT. This translates into CASSTTGTGDTTIYF.

The genes are TRBV5-1 and TRBJ2-7; TRBD2 matches 7 bases. Germline CDR1 and CDR2: SGHRS and YFSETQ. The junction had 16 bases not matched to a gene; V was cut back by 5 bases and J by 2 bases. The length of the CDR3 is 17 residues. CDR3 protein: CASSFGGGRDNTYEQYF. The CDR3 DNA reads as TGCGCCAGCAGTTTTGGGGGGGGGAGGGATAATACCTACGAGCAGTACTTC.

A single count supports this clone. This sequence joins TRBV29-1 and TRBJ2-1; TRBD1 matches 8 bases. This CDR3 spans 12 amino acids. The V and J ends lost 7 bases and 5 bases, in that order; junction bases with no gene match: 4. The germline V gene has CDR1 SQVTM and CDR2 ANQGSEA. The CDR3 DNA reads TGCAGCGCCGGACAGGGACACAATGAGCAGTTCTTC. It encodes CSAGQGHNEQFF.

The V and J genes are TRBV7-6 and TRBJ1-1; D not resolved. This CDR3 has 16 residues. V was clipped by 5 bases and J by 2 bases, with 18 bases between them. The germline V gene encodes CDR1 SGHVS and CDR2 FNYEAQ. DNA of the CDR3: TGTGCCAGCAGCCCCCTCAGCTCCCGGGGAAACACTGAAGCTTTCTTT. This translates into CASSPLSSRGNTEAFF. The full variable domain, rest sourced from reference TRBV7-6 and TRBJ1-1, is GAGVSQSPRYKVTKRGQDVALRCDPISGHVSLYWYRQALGQGPEFLTYFNYEAQQDKSGLPNDRFSAERPEGSISTLTIQRTEQRDSAMYRCASSPLSSRGNTEAFFGQGTRLTVV.

The rearrangement joins TRBV4-2 to TRBJ2-3; 13 nucleotides match TRBD2. In germline, CDR1 is LGHNA, CDR2 YNFKEQ. The CDR3 is made up of 18 amino acids. V was clipped by 4 bases and J by 1 base; unmatched bases: 8. CDR3 sequence: CASSPRTSGGGGTDTQYF. The CDR3 DNA follows: TGTGCCAGCAGCCCTCGGACTAGCGGGGGCGGTGGCACAGATACGCAGTATTTT.

The table lists this clone with a count of one. The chain uses TRBV5-1 and TRBJ2-7, with no clear D. CDR1 is SGHRS and CDR2 is YFSETQ in the germline V gene. The length of the CDR3 is 14 residues. V shed 1 base and J shed 6 bases, with 14 bases lying between them. In nucleotides, the CDR3 is TGCGCCAGCAGCTTGTTGAAGGATGGCGGCGAGCAGTACTTC. Translation: CASSLLKDGGEQYF. The full variable domain, its missing parts supplied by reference TRBV5-1 and TRBJ2-7, is KAGVTQTPRYLIKTRGQQVTLSCSPISGHRSVSWYQQTPGQGLQFLFEYFSETQRNKGNFPGRFSGRQFSNSRSEMNVSTLELGDSALYLCASSLLKDGGEQYFGPGTRLTVT.